This T cell receptor beta chain comes out of a study of tumor-infiltrating lymphocytes in primary liver carcinoma (dated by TCRdb to about 2017). Concerning the study at large: Hepatocellular carcinoma (four) or combined HCC and intrahepatic cholangiocarcinoma (one) was present in the five patients, who were three men and two women aged 30 to 69 years. The five patients had tumors staged T1-T3 N0M0, with maximum diameters ranging from roughly 4.2 to 10 cm. Samples yielded roughly 3.65 to 7.5 million productive TCRbeta reads; read depth did not differ significantly between tissue types. For each liver tumor, the study sampled five regions along with adjacent normal tissue and blood, and applied TCRbeta repertoire sequencing, expression microarrays and whole-exome sequencing. TCRbeta repertoire sequencing covered roughly 35 specimens from 5 patients: about 25 tumor regions, 5 adjacent noncancerous liver tissues and 5 peripheral blood samples. Reproducibility between technical replicate repertoires was high, with correlation coefficients above 0.98 and mean shared-clone rates about 0.91. Paper-wide results and their limitations: Bulk unsorted samples precluded comparing CD4+ and CD8+ T cell repertoires. Because only the TCR beta chain was sequenced and unpaired alpha chains were not captured, true repertoire diversity is likely underestimated. A significantly larger repertoire fraction was made up by the top 250 clones in tumors than in blood (p = 0.039). With just 4 to 6 patients in the study, the authors point out that the findings should be validated in a larger study. Repertoire overlap was found to be higher between tumor regions (mean roughly 35%) than between tumor-adjacent (around 17%) or tumor-blood (around 15%) pairs, consistent with antigen-driven expansion.

The germline V gene sets CDR1 to SQVTM and CDR2 to ANQGSEA. The CDR3 goes from the cysteine to the phenylalanine over 15 residues. The retained sequence is limited to the CDR3, 45 bases, with the frame set at the first base. As for this clonotype: Its antigen is not yet known. One end of the junction is discordant with germline, which a read error may explain.

Starting from approximately 460 ng total RNA, TCRbeta-specific cDNA was produced by reverse transcription with a constant-region primer and ProtoScript II reverse transcriptase. The TCRbeta libraries were prepared through three rounds of nested multiplex PCR following a slightly modified ARM-PCR procedure. The first two PCR rounds used multiplex TRBV1-TRBV30 forward primers with a Cbeta reverse primer, each for approximately 11 cycles. Sample barcodes and Illumina adapters were added in a final 25-cycle PCR with Deep VentR polymerase. Amplicons of 200-500 bp were gel-purified with a QIAquick gel extraction kit before sequencing. An Illumina HiSeq 2500 was used to sequence the TCRbeta amplicons, generating 250-bp paired-end reads. For the original study's pipeline: To recover full CDR3 sequences, reads were quality-trimmed using Trimmomatic v0.33 and paired reads were then merged using FLASH v1.2.11. MiGEC v1.2.1b assigned V, D and J germline segments to the rearranged TCRbeta sequences. Clonotype statistics and Shannon-Wiener diversity indices were computed with VDJtools v1.0.0. To cut down on sampling bias, every analysis after diversity analysis relied on just the 250 most abundant clonotypes from each sample. The public reads were reanalyzed by TCRdb: fastp trimming at Q25, MiXCR alignment, in-frame beta chains only. Every distinct CDR3 protein forms one entry, paired with its most common genes and DNA. These V and J calls originate from TCRdb's pipeline instead of the authors' own analysis. For this sample there are 80,000 or so distinct CDR3 sequences; 69% appear just once. Of the sample, less than 30% falls within the top ten clones.

Total RNA and DNA were co-extracted from around 18-30 mg of bulk tissue with the AllPrep DNA/RNA mini kit, without cell sorting. Between late 2015 and March 2016, a few patients in China with histopathologically diagnosed primary liver carcinoma had their tumors surgically resected. At the time of sampling, the patients had chronic HBV infection and had not received any treatment. Each fresh piece of tumor and adjacent tissue was cut in two, with one half stored in RNAlater at -80 degrees C and the other half sent for histology. The chain is made from TRBV29-1 and TRBJ1-1, and TRBD1 may be the D gene, going by 5 matching bases. This TCR was sampled from a man between 35 and 55 years old with primary liver carcinoma and hepatitis B virus infection. Sequences were obtained from tumor-adjacent normal liver tissue. The DNA reads TGCAGCGTTGCCCCGGGAAGGGGAATGAACATTGAAGCTTTCTTT. Translated, this is CSVAPGRGMNIEAFF.